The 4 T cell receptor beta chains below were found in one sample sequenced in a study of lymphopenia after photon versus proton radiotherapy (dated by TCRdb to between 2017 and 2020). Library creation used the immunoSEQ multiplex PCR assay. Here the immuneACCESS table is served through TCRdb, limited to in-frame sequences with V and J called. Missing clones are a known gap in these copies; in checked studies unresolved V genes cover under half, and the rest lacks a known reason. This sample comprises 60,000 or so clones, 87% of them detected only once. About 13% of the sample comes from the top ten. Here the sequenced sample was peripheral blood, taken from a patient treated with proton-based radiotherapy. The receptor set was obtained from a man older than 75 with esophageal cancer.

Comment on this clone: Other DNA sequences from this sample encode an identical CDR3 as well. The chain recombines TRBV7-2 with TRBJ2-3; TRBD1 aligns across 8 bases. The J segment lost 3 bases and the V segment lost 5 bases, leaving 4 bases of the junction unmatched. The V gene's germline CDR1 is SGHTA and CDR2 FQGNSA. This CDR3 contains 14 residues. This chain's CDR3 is CASSPGQGTDTQYF. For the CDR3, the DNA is TGTGCCAGCAGCCCTGGACAGGGAACAGATACGCAGTATTTT.

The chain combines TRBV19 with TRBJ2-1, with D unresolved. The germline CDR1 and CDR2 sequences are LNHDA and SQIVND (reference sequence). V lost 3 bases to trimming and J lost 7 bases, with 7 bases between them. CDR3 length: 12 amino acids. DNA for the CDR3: TGTGCCAGTAGTATCCTAGGAAATGAGCAGTTCTTC. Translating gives CASSILGNEQFF.

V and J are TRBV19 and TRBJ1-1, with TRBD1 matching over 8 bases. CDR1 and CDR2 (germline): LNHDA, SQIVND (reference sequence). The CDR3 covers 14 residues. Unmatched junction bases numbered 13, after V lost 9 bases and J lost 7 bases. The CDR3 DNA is TGTGCCAGCAAAATGACAGGGGTAGGTAGTGAAGCTTTCTTT. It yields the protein CASKMTGVGSEAFF.

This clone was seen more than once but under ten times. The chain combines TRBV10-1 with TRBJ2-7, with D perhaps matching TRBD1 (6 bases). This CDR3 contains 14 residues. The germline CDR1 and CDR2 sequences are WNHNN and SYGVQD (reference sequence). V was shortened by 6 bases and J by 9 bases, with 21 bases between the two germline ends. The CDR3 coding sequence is TGCGCCAGCAGCTCCGGGACGGCGGTAGGGGGGCAGTACTTC. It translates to CASSSGTAVGGQYF.